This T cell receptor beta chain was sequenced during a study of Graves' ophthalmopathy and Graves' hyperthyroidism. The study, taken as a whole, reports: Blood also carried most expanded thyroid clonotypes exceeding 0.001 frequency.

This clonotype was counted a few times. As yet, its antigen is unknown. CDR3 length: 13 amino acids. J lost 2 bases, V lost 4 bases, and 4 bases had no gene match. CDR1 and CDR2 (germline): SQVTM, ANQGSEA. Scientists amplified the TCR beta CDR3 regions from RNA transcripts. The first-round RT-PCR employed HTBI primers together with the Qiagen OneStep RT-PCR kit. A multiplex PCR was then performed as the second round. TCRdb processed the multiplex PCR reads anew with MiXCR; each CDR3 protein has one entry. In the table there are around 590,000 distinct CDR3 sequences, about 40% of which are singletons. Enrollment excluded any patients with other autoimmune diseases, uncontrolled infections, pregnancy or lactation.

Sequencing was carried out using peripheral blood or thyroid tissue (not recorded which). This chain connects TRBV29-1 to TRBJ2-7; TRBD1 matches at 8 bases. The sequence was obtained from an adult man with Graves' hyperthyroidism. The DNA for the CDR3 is TGCAGCGTTGGTGCAGGGGGCGCCTACGAGCAGTACTTC. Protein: CSVGAGGAYEQYF.